These 25 T cell receptor beta chains came from one sample sequenced in a study of cytomegalovirus exposure and HLA in healthy donors. The PCR employed 60 Vbeta primers together with 13 Jbeta primers. Libraries were prepared by immunoSEQ multiplex PCR; TCRdb keeps only in-frame clonotypes and omits some of them. The sample includes 85,000 to 100,000 clones, around 77% of them seen just once. Sequencing input: PBMCs. These receptors were obtained from a man in his forties or fifties in good health and CMV-seropositive.

This chain links TRBV10-3 with TRBJ2-7, with 9 bases that match TRBD2. CDR1 and CDR2 from the germline V gene are ENHRY and SYGVKD. CDR3 size: 14 residues. Germline trimming cut 8 bases from V and 7 bases from J; bases unmatched to any gene: 12. The CDR3 is CAIGWRGGSEEQYF. CDR3 in DNA: TGTGCCATCGGGTGGCGGGGGGGCTCGGAGGAGCAGTACTTC.

The V and J genes are TRBV7-9 and TRBJ2-5, with D unresolved. The V and J ends lost 5 bases and 2 bases respectively, with 3 bases between them. The germline V gene has CDR1 SEHNR and CDR2 FQNEAQ (reference sequence). The CDR3 runs 11 residues. This chain's CDR3 is CASSQQETQYF. The CDR3 DNA reads as TGTGCCAGCAGCCAACAAGAGACCCAGTACTTC.

The sample holds one count of this clone. The V gene is TRBV6-1, the J gene TRBJ1-6, with 9 bases matching TRBD1. The CDR3 has 12 amino acids. Germline-derived CDR1 and CDR2 are MNHNS and SASEGT. The V segment lost 10 bases and the J segment 9 bases; nucleotides outside the gene matches: 4. The CDR3 loop reads CANGQGISPLHF. CDR3 bases: TGTGCCAACGGACAGGGGATTTCACCCCTCCACTTT.

The chain has TRBV7-9 and TRBJ2-3, with 7 bases lining up with TRBD1. The CDR3 spans 17 residues. Germline lookup yields CDR1 SEHNR and CDR2 FQNEAQ (reference sequence). J lost 2 bases, V lost 5 bases, and 13 bases had no gene match. CDR3 coding DNA: TGTGCCAGCAGCCTCCCAGACAGGGAACTATTCACAGATACGCAGTATTTT. Its protein is CASSLPDRELFTDTQYF.

This clone was observed a handful of times. The V gene is TRBV7-8, the J gene TRBJ1-2; TRBD1 matches at 11 bases. The CDR3 covers 14 residues. The germline gives CDR1 SGHVS, CDR2 FQNEAQ. Trimming removed 1 base from V and 7 bases from J; junction bases left unmatched: 2. The DNA of the CDR3 is TGTGCCAGCAGCTTAGACGGGACAGGGGGTGGCTACACCTTC. Translation: CASSLDGTGGGYTF.

This clone was detected a few times. The rearrangement joins TRBV9 to TRBJ2-3; the match to TRBD1 covers 9 bases. Trimming cost V 0 bases and J 4 bases; bases outside gene matches: 9. In germline, CDR1 is SGDLS, CDR2 YYNGEE. The CDR3 contains 17 residues. The CDR3 DNA follows: TGTGCCAGCAGCGTAGCCGCCACAGGGGGCTTGTCAGATACGCAGTATTTT. Translation gives CASSVAATGGLSDTQYF.

CDR3 region: CASSVGRGQETQYF. CDR3 nucleotides: TGTGCCAGCAGCGTGGGGCGGGGTCAAGAGACCCAGTACTTC. The chain employs TRBV9 and TRBJ2-5; TRBD2 might be the D (6 bases). The CDR3 runs to 14 residues. The V and J ends lost 2 bases and 2 bases respectively, with 10 bases between them. Germline loops: CDR1 SGDLS, CDR2 YYNGEE.

The rearrangement joins TRBV19 to TRBJ1-6; D possibly corresponds to TRBD1 (6 bases). Germline assignment: CDR1 LNHDA and CDR2 SQIVND (reference sequence). This CDR3 comprises 14 residues. V was trimmed by 9 bases and J by 5 bases, leaving 14 bases between them. The CDR3 spells CARMNRVDNSPLHF. The CDR3 coding sequence is TGTGCCAGAATGAACAGGGTCGATAATTCACCCCTCCACTTT.

The chain employs TRBV21-1 and TRBJ2-7; the table's D call of TRBD1 was not tested on the DNA. TRBV21-1 constitutes a pseudogene. The CDR3 length is 15 residues. This CDR3 reads CASSSRPRTDYEQYF. The CDR3 region has the DNA TGTGCCAGCAGCTCCCGCCCCCGGACAGACTACGAGCAGTACTTC.

V usage is TRBV5-4 and J usage is TRBJ2-3; TRBD1 is a possible D gene (5 bases). CDR3 length equals 14 residues. Trimming cost V 8 bases and J 4 bases, with 17 bases left between them. The germline V gene has CDR1 SGHNT and CDR2 YYREEE (reference sequence). CDR3 residues: CASRDQGHADTQYF. Here the CDR3 DNA reads TGTGCCAGTCGTGACCAGGGCCATGCAGATACGCAGTATTTT.

The chain uses TRBV30 and TRBJ1-1; D might be TRBD1 (5 bases). Trimming took off 5 bases at V and 1 base at J, with 14 bases between the two ends. The CDR3 runs 14 residues. Germline V gene lookup returns CDR1 GTSNPN and CDR2 SVGIG (reference sequence). CDR3 sequence: CAWSQGDSNTEAFF. For the CDR3, the DNA is TGTGCCTGGTCCCAAGGGGACTCGAACACTGAAGCTTTCTTT.

J is TRBJ2-2 and V is TRBV5-8; D gene ambiguous. Germline V CDR1 and CDR2: SGHTS, YDEGEE. V dropped 7 bases and J dropped 0 bases, with 16 bases sitting between them. The CDR3 has 16 residues. The CDR3 loop is CASQFTTHANTGELFF. The CDR3 DNA follows: TGTGCCAGCCAGTTCACCACGCACGCGAACACCGGGGAGCTGTTTTTT.

This rearrangement joins TRBV5-6 to TRBJ2-7; the match to TRBD2 covers 10 bases. V shed 5 bases, J shed 7 bases, and the junction held 12 bases outside the gene matches. Germline assignment: CDR1 SGHDT and CDR2 YYEEEE. The CDR3 spans 15 residues. The CDR3 DNA follows: TGTGCCAGCAGACCTCCAAGCGGGGGGGCGGTGGAGCAGTACTTC. It codes for CASRPPSGGAVEQYF.

V usage is TRBV9 and J usage is TRBJ2-5, with TRBD1 matching 12 bases. Germline lookup yields CDR1 SGDLS and CDR2 YYNGEE. The V and J ends lost 0 bases and 10 bases, in that order; junction bases with no gene match: 4. The CDR3 totals 14 residues. The CDR3 nucleotides are TGTGCCAGCAGCGTAGTTGGGACAGGGGGCTTCCAGTACTTC. It translates to CASSVVGTGGFQYF.

This clone is a singleton in its sample. The gene calls are TRBV2 and TRBJ1-4; D ambiguous. This CDR3 is 14 amino acids long. Per germline, CDR1 SNHLY and CDR2 FYNNEI. Trimming cost V 7 bases and J 5 bases, with 14 bases left between them. The CDR3 sequence is CASNTRELNEKLFF. CDR3 in DNA: TGTGCCAGCAACACACGGGAGCTGAATGAAAAACTGTTTTTT. Based on the CDR3 plus reference TRBV2 and TRBJ1-4, the full variable domain is EPEVTQTPSHQVTQMGQEVILRCVPISNHLYFYWYRQILGQKVEFLVSFYNNEISEKSEIFDDQFSVERPDGSNFTLKIRSTKLEDSAMYFCASNTRELNEKLFFGSGTQLSVL.

The chain combines TRBV5-1 with TRBJ2-3; 8 positions match TRBD2. The CDR3 sequence is 14 residues long. Germline V gene data show CDR1 as SGHRS and CDR2 as YFSETQ. J gave up 1 base and V 2 bases, and 0 bases lay outside the gene matches. CDR3 DNA: TGCGCCAGCAGCTTAGCGGGAGGCACAGATACGCAGTATTTT. It specifies CASSLAGGTDTQYF.

In regard to this clone: The junction departs from germline at one end; a sequencing error may be responsible. The chain couples TRBV30 to TRBJ1-5; 8 nucleotides agree with TRBD1. CDR3 length: 14 amino acids. Germline values: CDR1 GTSNPN, CDR2 SVGIG (reference sequence). The DNA for the CDR3 is TGTGCCTGGAGTGAAGGACAGGGCAATCAGCCCCAGAATTTT. Protein: CAWSEGQGNQPQNF.

The rearrangement uses TRBV2 and TRBJ1-2; a possible D gene is TRBD1 (5 bases). CDR3 length: 11 residues. The germline CDR1 and CDR2 sequences are SNHLY and FYNNEI. Trimming shortened V by 6 bases and J by 7 bases, and 9 bases separated the two germline ends. The CDR3 protein is CASRARGGYTF. In nucleotides, the CDR3 is TGTGCCAGCAGGGCTAGGGGTGGCTACACCTTC. Supplemented by reference TRBV2 and TRBJ1-2, the full variable domain reads EPEVTQTPSHQVTQMGQEVILRCVPISNHLYFYWYRQILGQKVEFLVSFYNNEISEKSEIFDDQFSVERPDGSNFTLKIRSTKLEDSAMYFCASRARGGYTFGSGTRLTVV.

Of note for this clone: The junction differs from germline at one of its ends, possibly a read error. J is TRBJ1-2 and V is TRBV29-1, with D uncertain. The CDR3 extends over 11 amino acids. Germline CDR1 SQVTM, CDR2 ANQGSEA. The CDR3 protein is CSVEANYGYPF. The DNA of the CDR3 is TGCAGCGTTGAGGCTAACTATGGCTACCCCTTC. Full variable domain (missing parts from reference TRBV29-1 and TRBJ1-2): SAVISQKPSRDICQRGTSLTIQCQVDSQVTMMFWYRQQPGQSLTLIATANQGSEATYESGFVIDKFPISRPNLTFSTLTVSNMSPEDSSIYLCSVEANYGYPFGSGTRLTVV.

This clone was recorded many times. The chain is built from TRBV25-1 and TRBJ1-3, with no clear D. Per germline, CDR1 MGHDK and CDR2 SYGVNS. The CDR3 is 15 residues long. Trimming shortened V by 3 bases and J by 4 bases, and 13 bases separated the two germline ends. CDR3 sequence (DNA): TGTGCCAGCAGTGACACAGCCCAGAGCGGAAACACCATATATTTT. The encoded protein is CASSDTAQSGNTIYF.

The chain is built from TRBV7-2 and TRBJ2-3; D unresolved. Germline CDR1 is SGHTA and CDR2 is FQGNSA. CDR3 size: 15 residues. Trimming shortened V by 2 bases and J by 3 bases, and 12 bases separated the two germline ends. CDR3 bases: TGTGCCAGCAGCTTAATGGTAACTCCAACAGATACGCAGTATTTT. Amino acids: CASSLMVTPTDTQYF. The full variable domain, its missing parts supplied by reference TRBV7-2 and TRBJ2-3, is GAGVSQSPSNKVTEKGKDVELRCDPISGHTALYWYRQSLGQGLEFLIYFQGNSAPDKSGLPSDRFSAERTGGSVSTLTIQRTQQEDSAVYLCASSLMVTPTDTQYFGPGTRLTVL.

The chain links TRBV4-3 to TRBJ1-6; perhaps TRBD1 as D (5 bases). The CDR3 length is 17 residues. V was pared by 3 bases and J by 8 bases, with 20 bases between. Germline-derived CDR1 and CDR2 are LGHNA and YSLEER. CDR3 nucleotide sequence: TGCGCCAGCAGCCAGCTGACAGAGGACACCTTTCATTCACCCCTCCACTTT. Translating it yields CASSQLTEDTFHSPLHF.

V gene TRBV7-2 combines with J gene TRBJ2-5; 8 positions agree with TRBD2. From germline, CDR1 is SGHTA and CDR2 FQGNSA. The length of the CDR3 is 14 residues. Trimming removed 5 bases from V and 5 bases from J; junction bases left unmatched: 7. The DNA for the CDR3 is TGTGCCAGCAGCGGCCCGGGACTAGTGGAGACCCAGTACTTC. This gives the protein CASSGPGLVETQYF.

This chain links TRBV11-3 with TRBJ2-1, with TRBD2 matching over 8 bases. The ends lost 1 base at V and 0 bases at J; junction bases unmatched: 5. This CDR3 is 17 amino acids long. CDR1 and CDR2 (germline): SGHNT, YENEEA. Here the CDR3 DNA reads TGTGCCAGCAGCTTAGGTGCGGGGGGTCTCTCCTACAATGAGCAGTTCTTC. Protein sequence: CASSLGAGGLSYNEQFF.

This clone showed up just a few times. This sequence joins TRBV6-1 and TRBJ2-7; 8 bases agree with TRBD1. Germline V lookup: CDR1 MNHNS, CDR2 SASEGT. This CDR3 is 14 amino acids long. With V trimmed by 8 bases and J by 3 bases, 9 bases remained unmatched. In DNA form, the CDR3 reads TGTGCCAGCGAGAAGACAGGGGAGATCTACGAGCAGTACTTC. Protein: CASEKTGEIYEQYF.